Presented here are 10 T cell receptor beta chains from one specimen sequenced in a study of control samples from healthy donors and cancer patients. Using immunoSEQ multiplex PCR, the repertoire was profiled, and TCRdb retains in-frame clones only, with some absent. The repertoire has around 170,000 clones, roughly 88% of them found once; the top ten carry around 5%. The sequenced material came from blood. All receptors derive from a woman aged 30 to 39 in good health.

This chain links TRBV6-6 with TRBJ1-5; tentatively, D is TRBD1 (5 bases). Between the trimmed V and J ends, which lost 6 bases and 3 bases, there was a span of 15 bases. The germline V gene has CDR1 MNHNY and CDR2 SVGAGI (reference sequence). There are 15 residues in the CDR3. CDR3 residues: CASRPAVGDNQPQHF. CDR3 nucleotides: TGTGCCAGCAGACCGGCGGTGGGGGACAATCAGCCCCAGCATTTT.

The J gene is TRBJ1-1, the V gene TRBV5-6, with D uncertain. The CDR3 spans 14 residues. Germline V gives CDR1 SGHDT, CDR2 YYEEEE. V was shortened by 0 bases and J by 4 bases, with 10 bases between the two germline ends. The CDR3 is CASSLAAGSTEAFF. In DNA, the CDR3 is TGTGCCAGCAGCTTGGCCGCTGGTAGCACTGAAGCTTTCTTT.

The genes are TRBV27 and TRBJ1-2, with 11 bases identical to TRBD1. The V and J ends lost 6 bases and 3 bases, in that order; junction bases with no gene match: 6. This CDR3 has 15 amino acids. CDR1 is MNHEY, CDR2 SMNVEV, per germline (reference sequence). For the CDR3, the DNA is TGTGCCAGCAGCGCGGGACAGGGGGTTTACTATGGCTACACCTTC. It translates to CASSAGQGVYYGYTF.

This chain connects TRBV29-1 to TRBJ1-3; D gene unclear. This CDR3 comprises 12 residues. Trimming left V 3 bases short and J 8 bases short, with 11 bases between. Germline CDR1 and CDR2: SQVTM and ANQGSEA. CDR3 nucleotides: TGCAGCGTTGAGTCGGGTACCGACACCATATATTTT. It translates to CSVESGTDTIYF.

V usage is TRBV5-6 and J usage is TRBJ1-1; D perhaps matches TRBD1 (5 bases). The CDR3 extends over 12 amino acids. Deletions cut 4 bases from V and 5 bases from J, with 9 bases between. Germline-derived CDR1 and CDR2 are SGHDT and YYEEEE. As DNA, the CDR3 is TGTGCCAGCAGCGAGCAGGGTACTGAAGCTTTCTTT. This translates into CASSEQGTEAFF.

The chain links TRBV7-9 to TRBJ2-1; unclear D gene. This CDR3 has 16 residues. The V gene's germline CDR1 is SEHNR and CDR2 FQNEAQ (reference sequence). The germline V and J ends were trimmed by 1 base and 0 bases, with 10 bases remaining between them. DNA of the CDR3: TGTGCCAGCAGCTTAGGAGCGCCCAGCTCCTACAATGAGCAGTTCTTC. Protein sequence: CASSLGAPSSYNEQFF. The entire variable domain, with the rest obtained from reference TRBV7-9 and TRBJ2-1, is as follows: DTGVSQNPRHKITKRGQNVTFRCDPISEHNRLYWYRQTLGQGPEFLTYFQNEAQLEKSRLLSDRFSAERPKGSFSTLEIQRTEQGDSAMYLCASSLGAPSSYNEQFFGPGTRLTVL.

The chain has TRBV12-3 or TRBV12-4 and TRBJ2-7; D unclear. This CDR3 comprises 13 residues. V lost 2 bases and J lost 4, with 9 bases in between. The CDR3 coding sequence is TGTGCCAGCAGTTTATCTAGACGGTACGAGCAGTACTTC. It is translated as CASSLSRRYEQYF.

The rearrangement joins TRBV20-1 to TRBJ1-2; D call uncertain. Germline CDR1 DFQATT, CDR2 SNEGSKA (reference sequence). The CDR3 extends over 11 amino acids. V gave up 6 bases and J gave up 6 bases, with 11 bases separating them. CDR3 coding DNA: TGCAGTGCCATCATCGAAAATGGCTACACCTTC. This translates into CSAIIENGYTF.

The CDR3 sequence: CASSLMGNQPQHF. CDR3 nucleotide sequence: TGTGCCAGCAGCTTAATGGGCAATCAGCCCCAGCATTTT. V is TRBV7-2 and J is TRBJ1-5; D remains ambiguous. CDR1 is SGHTA and CDR2 is FQGNSA in the germline V gene. The CDR3 is 13 amino acids. V lost 2 bases to trimming and J lost 2 bases, with 4 bases between them.

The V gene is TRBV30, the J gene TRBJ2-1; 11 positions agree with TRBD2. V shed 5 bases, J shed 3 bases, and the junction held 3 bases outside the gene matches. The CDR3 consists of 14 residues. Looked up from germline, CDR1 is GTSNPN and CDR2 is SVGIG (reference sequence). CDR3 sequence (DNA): TGTGCCTGGTTAGCGGGGGGGATCTACAATGAGCAGTTCTTC. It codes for CAWLAGGIYNEQFF. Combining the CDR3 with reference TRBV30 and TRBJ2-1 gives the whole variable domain SQTIHQWPATLVQPVGSPLSLECTVEGTSNPNLYWYRQAAGRGLQLLFYSVGIGQISSEVPQNLSASRPQDRQFILSSKKLLLSDSGFYLCAWLAGGIYNEQFFGPGTRLTVL.